One sample yielded the 20 T cell receptor beta chains listed below, sequenced in a study of T cell responses to AZD1222 COVID-19 vaccine. Using immunoSEQ multiplex PCR, the repertoire was profiled, and TCRdb retains in-frame clones only, with some absent. The data hold around 100,000 clones, with around 83% observed a single time. Specimen: peripheral blood, collected on day 0 of AZD1222 vaccination. These receptors were obtained from an adult in good health.

The rearrangement joins TRBV5-6 to TRBJ1-4, with 10 bases identical to TRBD1. CDR1 and CDR2 from the germline V gene are SGHDT and YYEEEE. This CDR3 contains 16 residues. Trimming took 4 bases from V and 7 from J; bases not matched to a gene: 10. DNA of the CDR3: TGTGCCAGCAGCAGCTTGGGGACAGGGGTTGGTGAAAAACTGTTTTTT. Translated, it gives CASSSLGTGVGEKLFF.

The chain recombines TRBV5-8 with TRBJ2-2, with 13 bases matching TRBD2. Germline values: CDR1 SGHTS, CDR2 YDEGEE. The CDR3 consists of 17 residues. With V trimmed by 4 bases and J by 1 base, 4 bases remained unmatched. CDR3 nucleotide sequence: TGTGCCAGCAGCCGATGGACTAGCGGGGGGAACACCGGGGAGCTGTTTTTT. This encodes CASSRWTSGGNTGELFF.

The J gene is TRBJ2-7, the V gene TRBV11-2, with 8 positions matching TRBD2. V trimming: 5 bases; J trimming: 4 bases; junction bases outside the gene matches: 19. The CDR3 consists of 18 residues. Germline CDR1 reads SGHAT; CDR2 reads FQNNGV. Here the CDR3 reads CASSPIRRGGDKEYEQYF. CDR3 sequence (DNA): TGTGCCAGCAGCCCAATCCGTCGGGGGGGTGATAAGGAATACGAGCAGTACTTC.

V and J are TRBV11-3 and TRBJ2-2; 8 bases fit TRBD1. The length of the CDR3 is 15 residues. Germline assignment: CDR1 SGHNT and CDR2 YENEEA. V lost 5 bases, J lost 5 bases, and 7 bases stayed unmatched. The CDR3 loop reads CASSPTDRATGELFF. CDR3 DNA sequence: TGTGCCAGCAGCCCGACGGACAGGGCAACCGGGGAGCTGTTTTTT.

The J gene is TRBJ1-5, the V gene TRBV6-2 or TRBV6-3, with D hard to call. Deletions cut 2 bases from V and 2 bases from J, with 4 bases between. The CDR3 runs to 13 residues. Per germline, CDR1 MNHEY and CDR2 SVGEGT. Here the CDR3 DNA reads TGTGCCAGCAGTTACACCGGCAATCAGCCCCAGCATTTT. Translation: CASSYTGNQPQHF.

There are a few counts of this clone. The chain uses TRBV5-6 and TRBJ1-1; D not certain. This CDR3 has 14 amino acids. The V end lost 0 bases, the J end lost 6 bases, and 12 bases lay between the germline ends. Germline values: CDR1 SGHDT, CDR2 YYEEEE. The CDR3 reads CASSLGSEGAEAFF. CDR3 bases: TGTGCCAGCAGCTTGGGCAGCGAGGGTGCTGAAGCTTTCTTT.

The chain links TRBV18 to TRBJ2-7, with D possibly matching TRBD2 (5 bases). CDR1 KGHSH and CDR2 LQKENI come from the germline V gene. The germline V and J ends were trimmed by 2 bases and 2 bases, with 7 bases remaining between them. The CDR3 covers 13 residues. Written as DNA, the CDR3 is TGTGCCAGCTCACCAGGGGAGACCTACGAGCAGTACTTC. This codes for CASSPGETYEQYF. Variable domain in full (rest from reference TRBV18 and TRBJ2-7): NAGVMQNPRHLVRRRGQEARLRCSPMKGHSHVYWYRQLPEEGLKFMVYLQKENIIDESGMPKERFSAEFPKEGPSILRIQQVVRGDSAAYFCASSPGETYEQYFGPGTRLTVT.

V is TRBV5-1 and J is TRBJ1-5; 10 bases match TRBD1. The V gene's germline CDR1 is SGHRS and CDR2 YFSETQ. This CDR3 is built from 14 residues. J gave up 7 bases and V 4 bases, and 5 bases lay outside the gene matches. The CDR3 bases are TGCGCCAGCAGCCCCGGGACAGGGGAGCAGCCCCAGCATTTT. Amino acids: CASSPGTGEQPQHF.

This chain links TRBV29-1 with TRBJ2-2; a weak D match, TRBD1 (6 bases). CDR3 length: 14 amino acids. Germline CDR1 is SQVTM and CDR2 is ANQGSEA. V lost 3 bases, J lost 6 bases, and 14 bases lay in between. The CDR3 protein is CSVEGQGIAGELFF. The CDR3 DNA reads TGCAGCGTTGAGGGGCAGGGGATTGCCGGGGAGCTGTTTTTT.

The chain employs TRBV28 and TRBJ1-1; no firm D call. Trimming removed 5 bases at V and 1 base at J, with 11 bases between. Germline V CDR1 and CDR2: MDHEN, SYDVKM. This CDR3 spans 14 amino acids. DNA of the CDR3: TGTGCCAGCAGTCGAGATGTGGAGAACACTGAAGCTTTCTTT. It yields the protein CASSRDVENTEAFF.

The rearrangement links TRBV6-2 or TRBV6-3 to TRBJ2-1; D call uncertain. Germline values: CDR1 MNHEY, CDR2 SVGEGT. The V end was cut by 2 bases, the J end by 2 bases, with 10 bases between. This CDR3 is 15 amino acids long. The CDR3 DNA follows: TGTGCCAGCAGTTACGGTTTGGGGACCTACAATGAGCAGTTCTTC. It encodes CASSYGLGTYNEQFF.

In this sample, this clone turned up a few times. CDR3 residues: CASSSTGEGEKLFF. In DNA, the CDR3 is TGTGCCAGCAGTTCCACAGGGGAGGGCGAAAAACTGTTTTTT. The rearrangement joins TRBV27 to TRBJ1-4; 7 bases are shared with TRBD1. The CDR3 sequence is 14 residues long. The germline V gene encodes CDR1 MNHEY and CDR2 SMNVEV (reference sequence). Losses at the gene ends were 4 bases for V and 8 bases for J; bases not matched to a gene: 7.

The chain recombines TRBV30 with TRBJ1-6, with a weak D call TRBD1 (6 bases). The CDR3 sequence is 17 residues long. The germline CDR1 and CDR2 sequences are GTSNPN and SVGIG (reference sequence). V dropped 2 bases and J dropped 0 bases, with 14 bases sitting between them. Here the CDR3 DNA reads TGTGCCTGGAGTACAGGGCGTGGCAGCTCCTATAATTCACCCCTCCACTTT. Its protein is CAWSTGRGSSYNSPLHF.

This sequence joins TRBV19 and TRBJ2-5; 7 bases agree with TRBD2. CDR1 and CDR2 from the germline V gene are LNHDA and SQIVND (reference sequence). The CDR3 is 17 amino acids. With 3 bases clipped from V and 1 base from J, the junction kept 11 bases outside the gene matches. CDR3 sequence reads: CASSIQGSGVLQETQYF. The CDR3 DNA follows: TGTGCCAGTAGTATCCAGGGCAGCGGGGTTCTCCAAGAGACCCAGTACTTC.

The chain joins TRBV7-3 to TRBJ2-1; tentatively, D is TRBD2 (6 bases). The CDR3 contains 15 residues. Germline CDR1 is SGHTA and CDR2 is FQGTGA. V lost 5 bases to trimming and J lost 7 bases, with 18 bases between them. The CDR3 sequence is CASSPEGSGLNEQFF. The CDR3 bases are TGTGCCAGCAGCCCCGAGGGTAGCGGACTGAATGAGCAGTTCTTC.

The DNA of the CDR3 is TGCGCCAGCAGCTTGGAGGGGGCGCGGGGAGATACGCAGTATTTT. Its protein product is CASSLEGARGDTQYF. This rearrangement joins TRBV5-1 to TRBJ2-3; TRBD1 might be the D (7 bases). The CDR3 is 15 amino acids. V shed 0 bases and J shed 5 bases, with 13 bases lying between them. CDR1 and CDR2 from the germline V gene are SGHRS and YFSETQ.

The gene calls are TRBV7-3 and TRBJ2-7; no clear D gene. V shed 2 bases and J shed 6 bases, with 8 bases lying between them. Looked up from germline, CDR1 is SGHTA and CDR2 is FQGTGA. The CDR3 loop spans 12 amino acids. The CDR3 DNA reads TGTGCCAGCAGCTTACCTTTAGGCGAGCAGTACTTC. Protein sequence: CASSLPLGEQYF. The complete variable domain, with remaining parts taken from reference TRBV7-3 and TRBJ2-7, reads GAGVSQTPSNKVTEKGKYVELRCDPISGHTALYWYRQSLGQGPEFLIYFQGTGAADDSGLPNDRFFAVRPEGSVSTLKIQRTERGDSAVYLCASSLPLGEQYFGPGTRLTVT.

The V call is TRBV28, the J call TRBJ2-7, with D possibly matching TRBD2 (7 bases). The CDR3 is made up of 13 amino acids. Trimming took 8 bases from V and 3 from J, leaving 14 bases between them. The germline V gene has CDR1 MDHEN and CDR2 SYDVKM. Written as DNA, the CDR3 is TGTGCCAGCCTGGGGGAGGGACACTACGAGCAGTACTTC. Residues: CASLGEGHYEQYF. Full variable domain (remainder filled in from reference TRBV28 and TRBJ2-7): DVKVTQSSRYLVKRTGEKVFLECVQDMDHENMFWYRQDPGLGLRLIYFSYDVKMKEKGDIPEGYSVSREKKERFSLILESASTNQTSMYLCASLGEGHYEQYFGPGTRLTVT.

V and J are TRBV2 and TRBJ2-1, with 12 nucleotides matching TRBD2. CDR1 is SNHLY and CDR2 is FYNNEI in the germline V gene. V was clipped by 5 bases and J by 4 bases; unmatched bases: 3. The CDR3 loop spans 15 amino acids. CDR3 nucleotides: TGTGCCAGCAGTCTAGCGGGAGGGGAATACAATGAGCAGTTCTTC. Its protein product is CASSLAGGEYNEQFF.

The chain links TRBV18 to TRBJ1-1, with a weak D call TRBD1 (6 bases). This CDR3 is 16 amino acids long. Germline assignment: CDR1 KGHSH and CDR2 LQKENI. V lost 4 bases to trimming and J lost 0 bases, with 15 bases between them. CDR3 sequence: CASSLAPGALNTEAFF. DNA for the CDR3: TGTGCCAGCTCACTGGCGCCGGGGGCTTTGAACACTGAAGCTTTCTTT.